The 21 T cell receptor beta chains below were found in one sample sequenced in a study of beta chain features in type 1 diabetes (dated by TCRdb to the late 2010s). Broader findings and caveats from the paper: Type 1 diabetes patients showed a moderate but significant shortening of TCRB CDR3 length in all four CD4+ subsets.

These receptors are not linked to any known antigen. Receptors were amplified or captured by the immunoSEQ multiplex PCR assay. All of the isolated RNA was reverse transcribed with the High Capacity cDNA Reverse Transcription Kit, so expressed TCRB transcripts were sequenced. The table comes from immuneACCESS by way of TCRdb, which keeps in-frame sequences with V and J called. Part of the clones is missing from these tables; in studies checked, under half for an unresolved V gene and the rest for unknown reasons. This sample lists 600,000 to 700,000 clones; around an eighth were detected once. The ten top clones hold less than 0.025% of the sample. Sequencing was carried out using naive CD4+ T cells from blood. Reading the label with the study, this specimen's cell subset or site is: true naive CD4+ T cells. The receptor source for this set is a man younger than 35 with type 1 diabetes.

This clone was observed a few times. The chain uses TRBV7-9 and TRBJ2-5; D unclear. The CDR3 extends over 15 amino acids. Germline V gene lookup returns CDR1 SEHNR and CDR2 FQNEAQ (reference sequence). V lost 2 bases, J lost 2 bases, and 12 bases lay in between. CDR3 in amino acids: CASSLWVTPQETQYF. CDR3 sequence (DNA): TGTGCCAGCAGCTTATGGGTGACACCACAAGAGACCCAGTACTTC.

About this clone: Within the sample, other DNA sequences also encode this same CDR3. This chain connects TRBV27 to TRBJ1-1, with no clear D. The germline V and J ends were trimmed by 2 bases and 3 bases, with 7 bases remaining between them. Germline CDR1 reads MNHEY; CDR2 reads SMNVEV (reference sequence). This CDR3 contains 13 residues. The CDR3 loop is CASSLKPDTEAFF. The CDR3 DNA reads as TGTGCCAGCAGTTTAAAACCAGACACTGAAGCTTTCTTT.

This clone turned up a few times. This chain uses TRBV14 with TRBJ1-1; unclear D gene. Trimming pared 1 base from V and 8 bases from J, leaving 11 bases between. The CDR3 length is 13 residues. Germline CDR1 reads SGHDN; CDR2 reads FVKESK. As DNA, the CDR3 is TGTGCCAGCAGCCAAGTGAACACGGAGGAAGCTTTCTTT. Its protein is CASSQVNTEEAFF.

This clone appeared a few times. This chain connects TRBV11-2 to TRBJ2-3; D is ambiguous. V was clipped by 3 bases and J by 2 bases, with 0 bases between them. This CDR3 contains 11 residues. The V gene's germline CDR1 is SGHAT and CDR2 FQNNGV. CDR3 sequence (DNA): TGTGCCAGCAGCTTCACAGATACGCAGTATTTT. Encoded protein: CASSFTDTQYF.

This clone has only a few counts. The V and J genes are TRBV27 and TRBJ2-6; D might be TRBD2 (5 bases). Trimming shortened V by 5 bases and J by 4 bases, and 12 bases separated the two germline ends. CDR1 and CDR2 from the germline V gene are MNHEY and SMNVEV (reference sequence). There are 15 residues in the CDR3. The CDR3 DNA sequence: TGTGCCAGCAGTCCGCGCGGGCCCGGGGCCAACGTCCTGACTTTC. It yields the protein CASSPRGPGANVLTF. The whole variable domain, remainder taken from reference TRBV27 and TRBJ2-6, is EAQVTQNPRYLITVTGKKLTVTCSQNMNHEYMSWYRQDPGLGLRQIYYSMNVEVTDKGDVPEGYKVSRKEKRNFPLILESPSPNQTSLYFCASSPRGPGANVLTFGAGSRLTVL.

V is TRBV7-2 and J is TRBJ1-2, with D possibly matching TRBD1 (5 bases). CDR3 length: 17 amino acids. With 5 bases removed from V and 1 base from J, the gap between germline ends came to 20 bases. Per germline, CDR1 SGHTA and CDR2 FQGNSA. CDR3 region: CASSLRVRQQNNYGYTF. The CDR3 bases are TGTGCCAGCAGCCTACGGGTCCGACAGCAAAATAACTATGGCTACACCTTC.

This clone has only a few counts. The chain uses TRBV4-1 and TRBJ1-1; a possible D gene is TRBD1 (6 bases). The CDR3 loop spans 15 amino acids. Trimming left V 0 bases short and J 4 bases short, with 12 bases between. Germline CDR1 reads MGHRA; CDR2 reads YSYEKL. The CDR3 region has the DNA TGCGCCAGCAGCCAAGAGGGCAGGGGTGCCACTGAAGCTTTCTTT. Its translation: CASSQEGRGATEAFF.

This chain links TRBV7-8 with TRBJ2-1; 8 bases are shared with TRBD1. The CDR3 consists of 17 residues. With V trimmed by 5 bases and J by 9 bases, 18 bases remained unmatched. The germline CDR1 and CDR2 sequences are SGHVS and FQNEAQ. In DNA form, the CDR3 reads TGTGCCAGCAGCCCAGGGCGGTGGGGACAGGCATTGGTTGAGCAGTTCTTC. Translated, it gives CASSPGRWGQALVEQFF.

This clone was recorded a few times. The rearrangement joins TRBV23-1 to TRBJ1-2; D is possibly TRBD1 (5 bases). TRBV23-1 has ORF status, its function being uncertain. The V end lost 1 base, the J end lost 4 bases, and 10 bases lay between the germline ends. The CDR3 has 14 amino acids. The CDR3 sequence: CASSQWRGGYGYTF. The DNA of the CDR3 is TGCGCCAGCAGTCAATGGCGGGGGGGCTATGGCTACACCTTC.

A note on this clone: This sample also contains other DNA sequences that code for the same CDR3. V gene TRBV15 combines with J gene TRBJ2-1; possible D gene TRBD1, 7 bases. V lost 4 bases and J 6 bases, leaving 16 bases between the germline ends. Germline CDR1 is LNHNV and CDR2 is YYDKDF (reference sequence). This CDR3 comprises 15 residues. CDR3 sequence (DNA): TGTGCCACCAGCATCCGGGACAGAGCGGGCAATGAGCAGTTCTTC. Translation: CATSIRDRAGNEQFF.

The CDR3 DNA sequence: TGTGCCAGCAGACCCGGACAGTCTCACTATGGCTACACCTTC. Protein: CASRPGQSHYGYTF. The rearrangement links TRBV28 to TRBJ1-2, with a tentative D call TRBD1 (6 bases). V shed 6 bases and J shed 3 bases, with 14 bases lying between them. The germline V gene encodes CDR1 MDHEN and CDR2 SYDVKM. The CDR3 has 14 residues.

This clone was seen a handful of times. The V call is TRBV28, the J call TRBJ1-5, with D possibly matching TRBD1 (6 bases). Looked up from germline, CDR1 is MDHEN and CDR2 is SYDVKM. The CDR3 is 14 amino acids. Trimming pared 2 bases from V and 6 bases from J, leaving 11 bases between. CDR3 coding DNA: TGTGCCAGCAGTTTACCGACAGGAGGTCAGCCCCAGCATTTT. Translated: CASSLPTGGQPQHF.

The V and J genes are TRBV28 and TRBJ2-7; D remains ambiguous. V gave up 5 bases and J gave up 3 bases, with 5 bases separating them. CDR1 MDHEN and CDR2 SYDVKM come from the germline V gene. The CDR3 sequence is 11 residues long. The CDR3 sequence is CASSNYYEQYF. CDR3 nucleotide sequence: TGTGCCAGCAGTAACTACTACGAGCAGTACTTC. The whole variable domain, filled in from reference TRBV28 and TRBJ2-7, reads DVKVTQSSRYLVKRTGEKVFLECVQDMDHENMFWYRQDPGLGLRLIYFSYDVKMKEKGDIPEGYSVSREKKERFSLILESASTNQTSMYLCASSNYYEQYFGPGTRLTVT.

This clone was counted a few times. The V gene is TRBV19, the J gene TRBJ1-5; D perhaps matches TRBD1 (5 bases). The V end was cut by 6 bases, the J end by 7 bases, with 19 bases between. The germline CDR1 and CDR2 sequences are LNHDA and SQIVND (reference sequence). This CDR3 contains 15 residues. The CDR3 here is CASSLGAWVDQPQHF. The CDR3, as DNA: TGTGCCAGTAGCCTTGGGGCTTGGGTCGACCAGCCCCAGCATTTT.

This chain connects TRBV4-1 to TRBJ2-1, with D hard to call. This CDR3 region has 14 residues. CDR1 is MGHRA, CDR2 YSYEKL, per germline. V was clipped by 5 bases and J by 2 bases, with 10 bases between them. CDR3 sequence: CASSGVGTYNEQFF. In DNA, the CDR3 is TGCGCCAGCAGCGGGGTCGGCACCTACAATGAGCAGTTCTTC.

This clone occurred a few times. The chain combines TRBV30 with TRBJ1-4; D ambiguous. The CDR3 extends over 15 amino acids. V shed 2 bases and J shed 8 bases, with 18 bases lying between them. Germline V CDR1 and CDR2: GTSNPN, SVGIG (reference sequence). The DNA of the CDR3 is TGTGCCTGGAGTACCTCCGGGAATCTGAGGGAAAAACTGTTTTTT. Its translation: CAWSTSGNLREKLFF.

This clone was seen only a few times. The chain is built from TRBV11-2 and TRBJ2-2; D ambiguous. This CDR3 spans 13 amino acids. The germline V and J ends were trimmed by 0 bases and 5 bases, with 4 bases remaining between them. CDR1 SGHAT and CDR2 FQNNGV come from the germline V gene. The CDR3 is CASSLEGTGELFF. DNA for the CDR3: TGTGCCAGCAGCTTAGAGGGTACCGGGGAGCTGTTTTTT. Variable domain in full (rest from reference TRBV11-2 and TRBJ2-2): EAGVAQSPRYKIIEKRQSVAFWCNPISGHATLYWYQQILGQGPKLLIQFQNNGVVDDSQLPKDRFSAERLKGVDSTLKIQPAKLEDSAVYLCASSLEGTGELFFGEGSRLTVL.

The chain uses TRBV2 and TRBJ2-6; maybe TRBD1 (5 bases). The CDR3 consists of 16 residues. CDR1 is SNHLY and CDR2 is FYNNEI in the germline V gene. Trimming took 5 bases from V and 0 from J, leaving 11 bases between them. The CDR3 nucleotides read TGTGCCAGCAGTCACCCGACAGTCTCTGGGGCCAACGTCCTGACTTTC. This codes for CASSHPTVSGANVLTF. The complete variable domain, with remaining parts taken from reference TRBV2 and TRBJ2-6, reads EPEVTQTPSHQVTQMGQEVILRCVPISNHLYFYWYRQILGQKVEFLVSFYNNEISEKSEIFDDQFSVERPDGSNFTLKIRSTKLEDSAMYFCASSHPTVSGANVLTFGAGSRLTVL.

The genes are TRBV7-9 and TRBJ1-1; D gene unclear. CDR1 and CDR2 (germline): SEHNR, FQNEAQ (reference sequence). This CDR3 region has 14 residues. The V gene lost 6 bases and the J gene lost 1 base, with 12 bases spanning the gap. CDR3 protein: CASSSPHRNTEAFF. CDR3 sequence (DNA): TGTGCCAGCAGTTCACCACATAGGAACACTGAAGCTTTCTTT.

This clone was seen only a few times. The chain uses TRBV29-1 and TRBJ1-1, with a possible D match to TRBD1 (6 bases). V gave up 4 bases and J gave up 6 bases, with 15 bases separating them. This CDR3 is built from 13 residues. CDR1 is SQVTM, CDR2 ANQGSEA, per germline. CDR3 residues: CSVVETGSAEAFF. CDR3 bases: TGCAGCGTTGTGGAAACAGGGAGCGCTGAAGCTTTCTTT.

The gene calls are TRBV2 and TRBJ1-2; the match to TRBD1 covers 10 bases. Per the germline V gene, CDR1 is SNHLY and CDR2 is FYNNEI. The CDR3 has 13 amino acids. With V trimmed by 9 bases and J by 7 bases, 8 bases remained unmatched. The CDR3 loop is CARQRQGAGGYTF. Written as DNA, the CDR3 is TGTGCCAGACAACGACAGGGGGCCGGTGGCTACACCTTC.